This TCR beta chain is from a study of CD8+CD57+ T cells in acquired aplastic anemia. Study information: The DNA of sorted CD4+ and CD8+ cells averaged roughly 3.2 ug.

Sequencing was done on patients that had shown CD8+CD57+ cell expansion by flow cytometry. For CDR3 and TCR beta VDJ profiling, genomic DNA was the template used. One entry per CDR3 protein results from TCRdb running MiXCR on the reads. The data show under 200,000 distinct CDR3 sequences, roughly 43% seen once. This TCR was sampled from a human donor with aplastic anemia. Sequenced sample: sorted CD4+, CD8+, or CD8+CD57+ T cells (not recorded which) from PBMCs.

CDR3 DNA: TGTGCCAGCAGTCCAGGGATAGGGATCGACGAGCAGTACTTC. Its translation is CASSPGIGIDEQYF. The rearrangement uses TRBV2 and TRBJ2-7; tentatively, D is TRBD1 (5 bases). The germline CDR1 and CDR2 sequences are SNHLY and FYNNEI. Trimming cost V 5 bases and J 5 bases, with 16 bases left between them. The CDR3 loop spans 14 amino acids.